This T cell receptor (beta chain) was profiled in a study of siplizumab effects on memory and regulatory T cells. Study results and limitations: Naive T cells seemed more diverse than memory cells; they also seemed major alloresponse contributors. There was no confirmation of the suppressive function of proliferating Tregs from siplizumab cultures. An assignable phenotype, naive or memory, was missing from roughly 80-95% of proliferating CD4+ or CD8+ clones.

Germline assignment: CDR1 KGHSH and CDR2 LQKENI. CDR3 length equals 15 residues. Trimming took 3 bases from V and 2 from J, leaving 13 bases between them. Produced via immunoSEQ multiplex PCR; TCRdb's table is partial and in-frame only. The sample has 75,000 to 100,000 clones; roughly 94% are singletons. Details on this clone: Its antigen is unidentified.

The material sequenced was non-Treg CD4+ T cells sorted from blood. The chain employs TRBV18 and TRBJ2-5; no definite D call. The sequence came from a human donor in good health. DNA for the CDR3: TGTGCCAGCTCACCTTTAAGGGCCCCACAAGAGACCCAGTACTTC. This gives the protein CASSPLRAPQETQYF.